Following are 15 T cell receptor beta chains from one sample sequenced in a study of blood T cell repertoires in COVID-19. The table came from immunoSEQ multiplex PCR; TCRdb's copy has only in-frame clones and leaves some out. The sample carries 150,000 to 200,000 clones, about four fifths recorded once. The sample consisted of peripheral blood. These receptors were collected from a woman in her seventies with acute or convalescent COVID-19.

The chain links TRBV6-1 to TRBJ1-5, with no clear D. Trimming took 2 bases from V and 4 from J, leaving 3 bases between them. This CDR3 has 12 residues. The germline V gene has CDR1 MNHNS and CDR2 SASEGT. The chain's CDR3 is CASSERNQPQHF. The CDR3 DNA reads as TGTGCCAGCAGTGAACGGAATCAGCCCCAGCATTTT.

This clone was found once. The chain combines TRBV7-8 with TRBJ1-6; D is undetermined. The CDR3 covers 13 residues. Trimming removed 5 bases from V and 8 bases from J, with 10 bases in between. The germline CDR1 and CDR2 sequences are SGHVS and FQNEAQ. Here the CDR3 reads CASSAGQDSPLHF. The DNA of the CDR3 is TGTGCCAGCAGCGCTGGGCAGGATTCACCCCTCCACTTT.

This rearrangement joins TRBV7-9 to TRBJ1-2; D is uncertain. The germline V gene encodes CDR1 SEHNR and CDR2 FQNEAQ (reference sequence). Trimming stripped 2 bases from V and 0 bases from J, with 7 bases between. This CDR3 is 14 amino acids long. Here the CDR3 reads CASSLPGTNYGYTF. CDR3 DNA: TGTGCCAGCAGCTTACCGGGTACTAACTATGGCTACACCTTC.

This clone was counted only a few times. The genes are TRBV6-2 or TRBV6-3 and TRBJ2-1; 7 bases align to TRBD1. Germline V gene data show CDR1 as MNHEY and CDR2 as SVGEGT. The V gene end was trimmed by 2 bases and the J gene end by 3 bases; junction bases not matched to a gene: 4. The CDR3 is 15 residues long. CDR3 sequence: CASSYGQGVYNEQFF. The CDR3 region has the DNA TGTGCCAGCAGTTACGGGCAGGGGGTCTACAATGAGCAGTTCTTC.

Only a few counts were recorded for this clone. The genes are TRBV5-1 and TRBJ2-5, with D possibly TRBD1 on 5 matching bases. This CDR3 has 15 amino acids. Per germline, CDR1 SGHRS and CDR2 YFSETQ. With 0 bases removed from V and 2 bases from J, the gap between germline ends came to 11 bases. The CDR3: CASSLAGQLQETQYF. The CDR3 coding sequence is TGCGCCAGCAGCTTGGCCGGACAACTACAAGAGACCCAGTACTTC.

The chain employs TRBV29-1 and TRBJ1-1; D ambiguous. From germline, CDR1 is SQVTM and CDR2 ANQGSEA. Trimming removed 7 bases at V and 4 bases at J, with 16 bases between. This CDR3 spans 13 amino acids. The CDR3 DNA is TGCAGCGCCGGCACGGCGGGGATCACTGAAGCTTTCTTT. Amino acids: CSAGTAGITEAFF.

This sequence joins TRBV18 and TRBJ2-2, with 8 positions matching TRBD1. Germline-derived CDR1 and CDR2 are KGHSH and LQKENI. J gave up 6 bases and V 5 bases, and 8 bases lay outside the gene matches. CDR3 length equals 15 residues. CDR3 region: CASSEGQGIAGELFF. As DNA, the CDR3 is TGTGCCAGCTCAGAAGGACAGGGCATCGCCGGGGAGCTGTTTTTT.

The J gene is TRBJ2-1, the V gene TRBV30; TRBD2 agrees at 9 bases. CDR3 length equals 14 residues. CDR1 is GTSNPN, CDR2 SVGIG, per germline (reference sequence). Trimming at V came to 1 base and at J to 6 bases, leaving 4 bases not matched to a gene. In DNA form, the CDR3 reads TGTGCCTGGAGTGGTAGCGGGAGCGCCAATGAGCAGTTCTTC. Amino acid sequence: CAWSGSGSANEQFF.

This clone was found once. The rearrangement links TRBV9 to TRBJ1-3; D unclear. CDR3 size: 14 residues. Germline V lookup: CDR1 SGDLS, CDR2 YYNGEE. V was shortened by 0 bases and J by 7 bases, with 11 bases between the two germline ends. In DNA, the CDR3 is TGTGCCAGCAGCGTAGAGCAGCGCGGGAACACCATATATTTT. Translation gives CASSVEQRGNTIYF. Drawing the rest from reference TRBV9 and TRBJ1-3, the complete variable domain is DSGVTQTPKHLITATGQRVTLRCSPRSGDLSVYWYQQSLDQGLQFLIQYYNGEERAKGNILERFSAQQFPDLHSELNLSSLELGDSALYFCASSVEQRGNTIYFGEGSWLTVV.

The rearrangement links TRBV19 to TRBJ1-2; no firm D call. Trimming took off 3 bases at V and 4 bases at J, with 15 bases between the two ends. The CDR3 consists of 15 residues. Germline V gene sequence: CDR1 LNHDA, CDR2 SQIVND (reference sequence). The CDR3 here is CASSMRAIPLYGYTF. CDR3 DNA: TGTGCCAGTAGTATGAGAGCAATTCCACTCTATGGCTACACCTTC.

The rearrangement joins TRBV6-2 or TRBV6-3 to TRBJ1-1; 9 bases are shared with TRBD1. CDR3 size: 16 residues. Germline trimming cut 5 bases from V and 4 bases from J; bases unmatched to any gene: 11. CDR1 is MNHEY and CDR2 is SVGEGT in the germline V gene. CDR3 loop: CASSTQQGAGPTEAFF. The CDR3 DNA is TGTGCCAGCAGTACGCAACAGGGGGCTGGACCCACTGAAGCTTTCTTT.

The V and J genes are TRBV7-2 and TRBJ1-2, with TRBD1 matching 8 bases. With V trimmed by 5 bases and J by 0 bases, 5 bases remained unmatched. The CDR3 runs 15 residues. The germline V gene has CDR1 SGHTA and CDR2 FQGNSA. The CDR3 spells CASSTDRGPNYGYTF. CDR3 DNA: TGTGCCAGCAGCACAGACAGGGGTCCTAACTATGGCTACACCTTC.

The CDR3 spells CASSIRPGVSPLHF. CDR3 in DNA: TGTGCCAGTAGTATCCGTCCGGGGGTATCACCCCTCCACTTT. The rearrangement joins TRBV19 to TRBJ1-6; D might be TRBD1 (5 bases). Deletions cut 3 bases from V and 10 bases from J, with 13 bases between. The CDR3 is 14 residues long. From germline, CDR1 is LNHDA and CDR2 SQIVND (reference sequence).

V is TRBV2 and J is TRBJ2-1; 9 bases agree with TRBD1. The junction had 5 bases not matched to a gene; V was cut back by 4 bases and J by 4 bases. The CDR3 has 15 amino acids. CDR1 is SNHLY, CDR2 FYNNEI, per germline. Here the CDR3 reads CASSAGTGSYNEQFF. CDR3 DNA sequence: TGTGCCAGCAGTGCCGGGACAGGGAGTTACAATGAGCAGTTCTTC. Combining the CDR3 with reference TRBV2 and TRBJ2-1 gives the whole variable domain EPEVTQTPSHQVTQMGQEVILRCVPISNHLYFYWYRQILGQKVEFLVSFYNNEISEKSEIFDDQFSVERPDGSNFTLKIRSTKLEDSAMYFCASSAGTGSYNEQFFGPGTRLTVL.

This chain joins TRBV6-5 and TRBJ1-5, with 7 bases identical to TRBD1. CDR3 length: 13 amino acids. Germline CDR1 is MNHEY and CDR2 is SVGAGI. The junction had 6 bases not matched to a gene; V was cut back by 8 bases and J by 5 bases. CDR3 DNA sequence: TGTGCCAGCGGACAGGACCGTTATCAGCCCCAGCATTTT. Protein product: CASGQDRYQPQHF.